These 7 T cell receptor beta chains share one sample of origin, sequenced in a study of OX40 agonist ivuxolimab in advanced cancers. Only in-frame clones appear in the TCRdb table, and some are missing; sequencing was by immunoSEQ multiplex PCR. The data show tens of thousands of clones, with about 89% seen just once and more than 12% held by the top ten. The sample consisted of CD4+ or CD8+ T cells sorted from blood, taken in a trial of the OX40 agonist ivuxolimab. These receptors were taken from an adult with an advanced solid tumor such as melanoma, head and neck, liver or kidney cancer.

The gene calls are TRBV7-9 and TRBJ2-5, with 7 bases matching TRBD2. Germline CDR1 SEHNR, CDR2 FQNEAQ (reference sequence). The ends lost 1 base at V and 6 bases at J; junction bases unmatched: 11. The CDR3 is 16 amino acids. Written as DNA, the CDR3 is TGTGCCAGCAGCTTAGTGAGTACGGGAGGTTTAAAGACCCAGTACTTC. This translates into CASSLVSTGGLKTQYF.

The chain combines TRBV11-2 with TRBJ2-1; 12 bases align to TRBD2. The CDR3 length is 17 residues. Germline V gene data show CDR1 as SGHAT and CDR2 as FQNNGV. The ends lost 7 bases at V and 2 bases at J; junction bases unmatched: 9. The CDR3, as DNA: TGTGCCAGCATAGATACTAGCGGGAGGCCGGCCTACAATGAGCAGTTCTTC. Protein sequence: CASIDTSGRPAYNEQFF.

V is TRBV7-9 and J is TRBJ2-7, with 7 nucleotides matching TRBD1. The CDR3 spans 13 residues. The ends lost 3 bases at V and 5 bases at J; junction bases unmatched: 4. Per germline, CDR1 SEHNR and CDR2 FQNEAQ (reference sequence). CDR3 DNA: TGTGCCAGCAGCTTCCTTGACAGGGACGAGCAGTACTTC. Its translation: CASSFLDRDEQYF.

A single count supports this clone. J is TRBJ1-2 and V is TRBV29-1; TRBD1 matches 9 bases. Germline loops: CDR1 SQVTM, CDR2 ANQGSEA. V was pared by 3 bases and J by 6 bases, with 8 bases of the junction left unmatched. This CDR3 contains 14 residues. CDR3 sequence (DNA): TGCAGCGTTGACTCTTCCGGGACAGGGCATGGCTACACCTTC. Translated, it gives CSVDSSGTGHGYTF.

This chain uses TRBV13 with TRBJ2-7; the D gene is possibly TRBD2 (6 bases). CDR3 length: 14 residues. Germline CDR1 PRHDT, CDR2 FYEKMQ (reference sequence). The V gene lost 5 bases and the J gene lost 6 bases, with 17 bases spanning the gap. CDR3: CASSLSGTSFEQYF. The CDR3 DNA reads as TGTGCCAGCAGCCTTAGCGGAACCTCTTTCGAGCAGTACTTC.

Turning to this clone: The germline gene is not matched at one end of the junction; a read error may be the cause. The chain couples TRBV7-7 to TRBJ2-1; 12 bases match TRBD2. Germline CDR1 SSHAT, CDR2 FNYEAQ (reference sequence). CDR3 size: 15 residues. The CDR3 nucleotides read TGTGCTAGCAGCCGGACTAGCGGGACCCACAATGAGCAGTTCTTC. It codes for CASSRTSGTHNEQFF. The variable domain in full, completed from reference TRBV7-7 and TRBJ2-1, reads GAGVSQSPRYKVTKRGQDVTLRCDPISSHATLYWYQQALGQGPEFLTYFNYEAQPDKSGLPSDRFSAERPEGSISTLTIQRTEQRDSAMYRCASSRTSGTHNEQFFGPGTRLTVL.

J is TRBJ2-1 and V is TRBV11-3; no clear D gene. Trimming removed 1 base from V and 9 bases from J, with 13 bases in between. Per germline, CDR1 SGHNT and CDR2 YENEEA. The CDR3 has 14 residues. In DNA form, the CDR3 reads TGTGCCAGCAGCTTAGCCCATCGAAGGACTGAGCAGTTCTTC. Protein: CASSLAHRRTEQFF.